This T cell receptor (beta chain) comes out of a study of Ad26.COV2.S vaccination and SARS-CoV-2 variants. Findings and limits, study-wide: Similar non-spike TCR breadth was observed in recipients of vaccine and of placebo.

Treatment defined: some 20 received Ad26.COV2.S at low or high dose, single or two shots; about 5 received placebo; per-sample allocation not given. Material that was analyzed had been drawn on day 63 after the first vaccine or placebo injection. Boston hosted the donor, who was an adult aged 18-55 years. Ad26 vector vaccine expressed Wuhan-strain SARS-CoV-2 spike. Produced via immunoSEQ multiplex PCR; TCRdb's table is partial and in-frame only. The data hold about 350,000 clones, with 75% to 90% observed a single time. This CDR3 comprises 12 residues. Per the germline V gene, CDR1 is LGHDT and CDR2 is YNNKEL (reference sequence). V was trimmed by 4 bases and J by 5 bases, leaving 9 bases between them. As regards this clone: Its antigen is undetermined.

The receptor's source is a person aged 18-60 years who received the Ad26.COV2.S COVID-19 vaccine or a placebo. The gene calls are TRBV3-1 (or the pseudogene TRBV3-2) and TRBJ2-7, with unresolved D. The sequencing here drew on peripheral blood, taken in a trial of Ad26.COV2.S vaccine versus placebo. CDR3 in DNA: TGTGCCAGCAGCCTACAAGGTAACGAGCAGTACTTC. Its translation: CASSLQGNEQYF.